The T cell receptor beta chain described here comes from a study of cytomegalovirus exposure and HLA in healthy donors. General study findings and limits: Earlier analysis yielded a pattern in which most TCR beta V segments were productive about 90% or about 30% of the time.

Notes on this clone: Its antigen remains unidentified.

Germline assignment: CDR1 GTSNPN and CDR2 SVGIG (reference sequence). Trimming removed 2 bases at V and 5 bases at J, with 15 bases between. The CDR3 is 14 amino acids. The PCR was carried out with 60 Vbeta primers and 13 Jbeta primers. Repertoires were generated with immunoSEQ multiplex PCR, while TCRdb's copy carries only in-frame clones and drops some. The sample lists about 35,000 clones, approximately 80% occurring once. The clonotype comes from a male donor in good health and CMV-seronegative. This chain links TRBV30 with TRBJ2-5, with D unresolved. The sequenced material came from PBMCs. CDR3 loop: CAWSRVTGRETQYF. The CDR3 DNA sequence: TGTGCCTGGAGTCGCGTTACGGGTCGGGAGACCCAGTACTTC.